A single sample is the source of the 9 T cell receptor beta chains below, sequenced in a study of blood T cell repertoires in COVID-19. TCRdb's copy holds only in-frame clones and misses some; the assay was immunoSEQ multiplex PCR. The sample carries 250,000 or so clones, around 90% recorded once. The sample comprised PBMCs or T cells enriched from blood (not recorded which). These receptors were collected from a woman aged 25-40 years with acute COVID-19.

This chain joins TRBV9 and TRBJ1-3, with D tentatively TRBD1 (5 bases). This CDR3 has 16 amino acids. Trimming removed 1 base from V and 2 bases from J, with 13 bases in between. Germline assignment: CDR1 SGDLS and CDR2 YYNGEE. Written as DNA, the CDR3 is TGTGCCAGCAGCGTACAGCATGGGGCTGCTGGAAACACCATATATTTT. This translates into CASSVQHGAAGNTIYF. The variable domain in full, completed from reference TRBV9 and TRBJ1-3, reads DSGVTQTPKHLITATGQRVTLRCSPRSGDLSVYWYQQSLDQGLQFLIQYYNGEERAKGNILERFSAQQFPDLHSELNLSSLELGDSALYFCASSVQHGAAGNTIYFGEGSWLTVV.

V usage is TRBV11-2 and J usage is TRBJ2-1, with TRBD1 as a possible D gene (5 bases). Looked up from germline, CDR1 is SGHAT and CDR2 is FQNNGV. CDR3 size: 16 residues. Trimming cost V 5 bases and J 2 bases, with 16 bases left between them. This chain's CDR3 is CASSGRQTTTYNEQFF. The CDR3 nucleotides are TGTGCCAGCAGCGGTCGACAGACCACTACCTACAATGAGCAGTTCTTC.

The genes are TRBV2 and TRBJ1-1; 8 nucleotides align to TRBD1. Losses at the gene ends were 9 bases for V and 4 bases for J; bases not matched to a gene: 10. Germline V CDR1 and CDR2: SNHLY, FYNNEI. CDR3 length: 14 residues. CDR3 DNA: TGTGCCAGGCAGGGGGCGGGGAGTGGCACTGAAGCTTTCTTT. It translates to CARQGAGSGTEAFF.

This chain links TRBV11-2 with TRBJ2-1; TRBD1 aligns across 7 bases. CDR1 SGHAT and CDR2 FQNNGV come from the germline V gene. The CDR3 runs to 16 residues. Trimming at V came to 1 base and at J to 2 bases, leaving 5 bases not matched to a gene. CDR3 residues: CASSLGQGVPYNEQFF. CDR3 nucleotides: TGTGCCAGCAGCTTAGGACAGGGAGTCCCCTACAATGAGCAGTTCTTC.

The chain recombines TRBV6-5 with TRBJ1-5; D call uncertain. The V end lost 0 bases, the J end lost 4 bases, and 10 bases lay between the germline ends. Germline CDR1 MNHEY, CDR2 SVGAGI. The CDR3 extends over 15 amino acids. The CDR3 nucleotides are TGTGCCAGCAGTTACTCACAGCATGGAAATCAGCCCCAGCATTTT. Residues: CASSYSQHGNQPQHF.

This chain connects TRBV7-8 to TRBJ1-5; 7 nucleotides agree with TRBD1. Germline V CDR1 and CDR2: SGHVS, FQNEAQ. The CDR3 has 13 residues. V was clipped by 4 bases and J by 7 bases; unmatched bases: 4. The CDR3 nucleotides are TGTGCCAGCAGCTACAGGGGTGGCCAGCCCCAGCATTTT. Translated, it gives CASSYRGGQPQHF.

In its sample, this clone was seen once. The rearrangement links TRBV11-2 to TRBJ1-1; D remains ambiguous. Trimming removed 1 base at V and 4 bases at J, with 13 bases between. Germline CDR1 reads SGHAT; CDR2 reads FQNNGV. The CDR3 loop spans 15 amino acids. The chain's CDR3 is CASSLGTRGTTEAFF. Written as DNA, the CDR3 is TGTGCCAGCAGCTTAGGGACCCGGGGTACCACTGAAGCTTTCTTT.

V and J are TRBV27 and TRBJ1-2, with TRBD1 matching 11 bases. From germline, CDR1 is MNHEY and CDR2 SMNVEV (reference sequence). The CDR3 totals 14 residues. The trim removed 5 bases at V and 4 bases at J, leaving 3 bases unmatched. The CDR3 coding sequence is TGTGCCAGCAGTGTGGACAGGGGGCTCTATGGCTACACCTTC. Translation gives CASSVDRGLYGYTF.

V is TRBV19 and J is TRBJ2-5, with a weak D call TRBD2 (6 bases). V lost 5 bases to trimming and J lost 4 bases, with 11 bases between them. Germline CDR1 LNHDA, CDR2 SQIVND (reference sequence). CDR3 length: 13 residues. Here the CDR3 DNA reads TGTGCCAGTAGTTTGGCGCGGGGAGAGACCCAGTACTTC. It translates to CASSLARGETQYF.